This TCR beta chain is from a study of Graves' ophthalmopathy and Graves' hyperthyroidism. In this sample, this clonotype turned up many times. A junction end diverges from the germline sequence, so it may reflect a read error. The CDR3 is 16 amino acids. Per the germline V gene, CDR1 is SSHAT and CDR2 is FNYEAQ (reference sequence). Clinical symptoms, serum thyroxine, TRAb, thyroid ultrasound and orbital computed tomography determined diagnosis. The sequenced template was RNA, covering the TCR beta CDR3 region. First-round RT-PCR employed HTBI primers, with a second-round multiplex PCR after it. TCRdb re-called the multiplex PCR reads with MiXCR, one entry per CDR3 protein. Of almost 400,000 distinct CDR3 sequences in the sample, around 17% are singletons; the top ten hold roughly 1.6%.

The source of this sequence is a young woman with Graves' ophthalmopathy. V gene TRBV7-7 combines with J gene TRBJ2-5; TRBD1 aligns across 11 bases. The source material was peripheral blood. CDR3 in amino acids: CASSLGDRGVGETQYF. In nucleotides, the CDR3 is TGTGCTAGCAGCTTAGGGGACAGGGGGGTCGGAGAGACCCAGTACTTC.